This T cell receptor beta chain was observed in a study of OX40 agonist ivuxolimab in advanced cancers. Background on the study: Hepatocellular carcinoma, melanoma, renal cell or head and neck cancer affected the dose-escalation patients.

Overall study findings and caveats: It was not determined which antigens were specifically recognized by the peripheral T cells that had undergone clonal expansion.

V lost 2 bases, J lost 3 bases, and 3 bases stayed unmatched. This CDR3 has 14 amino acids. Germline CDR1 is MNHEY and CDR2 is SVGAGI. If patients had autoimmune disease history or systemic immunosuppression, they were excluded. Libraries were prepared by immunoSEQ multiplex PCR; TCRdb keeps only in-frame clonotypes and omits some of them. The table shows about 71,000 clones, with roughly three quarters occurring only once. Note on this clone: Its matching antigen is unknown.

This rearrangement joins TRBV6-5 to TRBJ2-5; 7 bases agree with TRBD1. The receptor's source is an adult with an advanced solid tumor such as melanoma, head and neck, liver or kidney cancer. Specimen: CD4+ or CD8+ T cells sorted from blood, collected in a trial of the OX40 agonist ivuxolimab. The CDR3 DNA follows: TGTGCCAGCAGTTACACGGGACAGAAAGAGACCCAGTACTTC. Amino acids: CASSYTGQKETQYF.